This T cell receptor (beta chain) was profiled in a study of blood T cell repertoires in COVID-19. About the study: Specimens from acute and convalescent COVID-19 originated in the United States, Italy and Spain.

Under the authors' procedure: The authors estimated nucleated cell counts from reference gene primer amplification. Only in-frame clones appear in the TCRdb table, and some are missing; sequencing was by immunoSEQ multiplex PCR. V, J and clone size are those of that table, while D and trimming were read from the DNA. This repertoire shows fewer than 85,000 clones, about four fifths found once; its top ten account for 20%. The sequenced sample was peripheral blood. The sequence was collected from a woman of 80 years or more with active or convalescent COVID-19.

CDR3: CASSGRVNTEAFF. The CDR3 region has the DNA TGCGCCAGCAGTGGCAGGGTGAACACTGAAGCTTTCTTT. The chain combines TRBV10-1 with TRBJ1-1, with D tentatively TRBD1 (5 bases). The V gene's germline CDR1 is WNHNN and CDR2 SYGVQD (reference sequence). CDR3 size: 13 residues. V shed 4 bases and J shed 0 bases, with 6 bases lying between them.